This TCR beta chain was sequenced for a study of blood T cell repertoires in COVID-19 (dated by TCRdb to 2018 to 2020). Describing the broader study: Samples covering the acute and convalescent phases of COVID-19 were provided by collaborators in the United States, Italy and Spain. Where available, HLA class I and class II types were obtained from metadata supplied by the sample provider rather than from assay-based typing. Nearly every sample came with metadata listing a de-identified subject ID, COVID-19 status, age in years and sex. The prospective study material was composed of cDNA or gDNA derived from T cells, B-cell-depleted T cells, or PBMCs. The dataset comprised deeply sampled blood TCRbeta repertoires from subjects exposed to, actively infected with, or recovered from COVID-19. Samples were obtained from the ongoing ImmuneRACE study (first 160 participants) and from roughly 1,300 subjects provided by 6 global collaborators. The repertoires were released in a freely available public database intended as a resource for research on the immune response to SARS-CoV-2. Summary of the overall study and its limitations: The quantity of clinical and demographic metadata differed by source and by participant and was supplied without curation.

Trimming costs V 8 bases and J 5 bases, and their ends lie 12 bases apart. CDR1 is given as MNHEY and CDR2 as SVGAGI, both from the germline V gene. The CDR3 starts with the cysteine, ends with the phenylalanine, and has 13 residues. Only the CDR3 DNA is retained, 39 bases long and in frame from the first base. Each collaborating institution followed its own protocols to collect whole blood in K2EDTA tubes. For TCRbeta analysis, collaborators shipped samples as frozen whole blood, isolated PBMCs, or DNA extracted from either of those sample types. TCRbeta CDR3 regions were amplified from genomic DNA using the immunoSEQ Assay, a bias-controlled multiplex PCR. The authors processed their data as follows. Nucleated cell counts per sample were estimated from amplification of reference gene primers within the assay. Sequence reads were collapsed and filtered to measure the absolute abundance of every unique TCRbeta CDR3 rearrangement. For each sample, productive Simpson clonality was calculated as the square root of Simpson's diversity index over productive rearrangements. TCRdb carries this immuneACCESS record with in-frame sequences only. Its versions omit some clonotypes, under half of them owing to an unresolved V gene in the studies checked, with the rest unexplained. The D gene and trimming were derived from the DNA, and the V and J assignments and clone size from that table. The sample yields tens of thousands of clones; roughly 80% were counted once. Of the sample, roughly 27% is held by the ten largest clones.

As regards this clone: This clone's antigen is unknown. Base qualities are not provided; no much larger clone lies one nucleotide away.

This TCR derives from a human donor in a cohort sampled during active COVID-19. Recombination joined TRBV6-5 with TRBJ2-2, with TRBD1 as a weak D call on 7 bases. Sample: peripheral blood. The base sequence is TGTGCCAGCGATCAGGGGGGTACCGGGGAGCTGTTTTTT. This yields the protein CASDQGGTGELFF.